These 2 T cell receptor beta chains originate from one sample sequenced in a study of blood T cell repertoires in COVID-19. Sequencing used immunoSEQ multiplex PCR; TCRdb keeps in-frame clones, though not all of them. The repertoire has 40,000 to 60,000 clones, over 80% of them found once; the top ten carry about 1.4%. Sequencing used peripheral blood. Every receptor here comes from a man between 45 and 60 years old with acute or convalescent COVID-19.

V and J are TRBV7-2 and TRBJ2-5; 9 nucleotides line up with TRBD1. Germline V gene lookup returns CDR1 SGHTA and CDR2 FQGNSA. The CDR3 is made up of 15 amino acids. V shed 5 bases and J 2 bases; nucleotides not matched to a gene: 6. CDR3: CASSVYRGQQETQYF. CDR3 coding DNA: TGTGCCAGCAGCGTATACAGGGGGCAGCAAGAGACCCAGTACTTC. The full variable domain, rest sourced from reference TRBV7-2 and TRBJ2-5, is GAGVSQSPSNKVTEKGKDVELRCDPISGHTALYWYRQSLGQGLEFLIYFQGNSAPDKSGLPSDRFSAERTGGSVSTLTIQRTQQEDSAVYLCASSVYRGQQETQYFGPGTRLLVL.

The CDR3 DNA reads as TGTGCCAGCTCACCATATTCCGGCAGGGGGTATGGCTACACCTTC. Translation gives CASSPYSGRGYGYTF. The genes are TRBV18 and TRBJ1-2, with 7 nucleotides matching TRBD1. Germline loops: CDR1 KGHSH, CDR2 LQKENI. The V segment lost 2 bases and the J segment 5 bases; nucleotides outside the gene matches: 8. This CDR3 spans 15 amino acids.